These T cell receptor beta chains were read from a single sample in a study of STAT5B mutations in CD4+ large granular lymphocyte leukemia. The protocol was immunoSEQ multiplex PCR, while the TCRdb copy is restricted to in-frame clones and leaves out a portion. The sample lists tens of thousands of clones; 84% were seen once. Sequenced material: CD4+ T cells from blood buffy coats. The source of these receptors is a human donor in good health. The CDR3 runs from the conserved cysteine through the conserved F or W. The D gene is left open where the match is weak. A clone size is listed for some rows: how often the clone was seen (once, few, many), or a class if it is expanded.

D gene: NA; V gene: TRBV19; J gene: TRBJ2-1; clone size: NA; CDR3 DNA: TGTGCCAGTGGGGTTCCCGGCTCCTACAATGAGCAGTTCTTC; CDR3 protein: CASGVPGSYNEQFF
D gene: NA; V gene: TRBV15; J gene: TRBJ2-3; clone size: NA; CDR3 DNA: TGTGCCACCAGCACCCCACGGTTCGGGGGAAGGATAAGGACAGATACGCAGTATTTT; CDR3 protein: CATSTPRFGGRIRTDTQYF
D gene: NA; V gene: TRBV6-5; J gene: TRBJ1-5; clone size: once; CDR3 DNA: TGTGCCAGCAGTTACTCAGGGGGAGTCCAGCCCCAGCATTTT; CDR3 protein: CASSYSGGVQPQHF
D gene: TRBD2; V gene: TRBV9; J gene: TRBJ2-3; clone size: NA; CDR3 DNA: TGTGCCAGCAGTGAAACCTTGGGACTAGCGGTCCCAGATACGCAGTATTTT; CDR3 protein: CASSETLGLAVPDTQYF
D gene: NA; V gene: TRBV11-2; J gene: TRBJ2-2; clone size: few; CDR3 DNA: TGTGCCAGCACCAAGGGGGGCGGGCACACCGGGGAGCTGTTTTTT; CDR3 protein: CASTKGGGHTGELFF
D gene: NA; V gene: TRBV30; J gene: TRBJ2-3; clone size: NA; CDR3 DNA: TGTGCCTGGAGTATGGGGAAAGATACGCAGTATTTT; CDR3 protein: CAWSMGKDTQYF
D gene: NA; V gene: TRBV19; J gene: TRBJ1-6; clone size: NA; CDR3 DNA: TGTGCCAGTAGTCTTGGGGGATGGCATTCACCCCTCCACTTT; CDR3 protein: CASSLGGWHSPLHF
D gene: TRBD1; V gene: TRBV18; J gene: TRBJ1-2; clone size: NA; CDR3 DNA: TGTGCCAGCTCACCAGGCACCCGGGACAGCATATCTTATGGCTACACCTTC; CDR3 protein: CASSPGTRDSISYGYTF
D gene: NA; V gene: TRBV19; J gene: TRBJ1-4; clone size: NA; CDR3 DNA: TGTGCCAGTACCACAAGAGGGTTTAATGAAAAACTGTTTTTT; CDR3 protein: CASTTRGFNEKLFF
D gene: NA; V gene: TRBV7-8; J gene: TRBJ2-7; clone size: NA; CDR3 DNA: TGTGCCAGCAGCACAAACTACGAGCAGTACTTC; CDR3 protein: CASSTNYEQYF
D gene: TRBD1; V gene: TRBV5-1; J gene: TRBJ1-5; clone size: NA; CDR3 DNA: TGCGCCAGCAGCTTGAGTGGGACAGGGGGCGGCCAGCCCCAGCATTTT; CDR3 protein: CASSLSGTGGGQPQHF
D gene: NA; V gene: TRBV9; J gene: TRBJ1-2; clone size: NA; CDR3 DNA: TGTGCCAGCAGCGTGTTTGGGACGATCTATGGCTACACCTTC; CDR3 protein: CASSVFGTIYGYTF
D gene: NA; V gene: TRBV12-1; J gene: TRBJ1-2; clone size: NA; CDR3 DNA: TGTGCCAGCAGCCGGCCCTATGGCTACACCTTC; CDR3 protein: CASSRPYGYTF
D gene: NA; V gene: TRBV9; J gene: TRBJ1-2; clone size: NA; CDR3 DNA: TGTGCCAGCAGCGTCATAGGGAGCGGCTACACCTTC; CDR3 protein: CASSVIGSGYTF
D gene: NA; V gene: TRBV6-6; J gene: TRBJ2-7; clone size: once; CDR3 DNA: TGTGCCAGCAGGTCCGGGCCGATCGACGAGCAGTACTTC; CDR3 protein: CASRSGPIDEQYF
D gene: TRBD1; V gene: TRBV6-5; J gene: TRBJ1-5; clone size: NA; CDR3 DNA: TGTGCCAGCAGTGACAGGGATCAGCCCCAGCATTTT; CDR3 protein: CASSDRDQPQHF
D gene: TRBD1; V gene: TRBV4-3; J gene: TRBJ1-3; clone size: NA; CDR3 DNA: TGCGCCAGCAGCCAAGACCCCGGGACAGTCGGAAACACCATATATTTT; CDR3 protein: CASSQDPGTVGNTIYF
D gene: TRBD1; V gene: TRBV5-1; J gene: TRBJ2-7; clone size: NA; CDR3 DNA: TGCGCCAGCAGTTTGCCCTCGGGACAGGGGGCGAGCGAGCAGTACTTC; CDR3 protein: CASSLPSGQGASEQYF
D gene: NA; V gene: TRBV19; J gene: TRBJ2-7; clone size: NA; CDR3 DNA: TGTGCCAGTAGTATTAATCTAGGGACTTACGAGCAGTACTTC; CDR3 protein: CASSINLGTYEQYF
D gene: TRBD2; V gene: TRBV29-1; J gene: TRBJ2-5; clone size: NA; CDR3 DNA: TGCAGCGTTCCGGGGGGTGAGACCCAGTACTTC; CDR3 protein: CSVPGGETQYF
D gene: NA; V gene: TRBV28; J gene: TRBJ1-2; clone size: NA; CDR3 DNA: TGTGCCAGCAGTTCACACCAGGGCGGCTATGGCTACACCTTC; CDR3 protein: CASSSHQGGYGYTF
D gene: NA; V gene: TRBV10-1; J gene: TRBJ2-7; clone size: NA; CDR3 DNA: TGCGCCACCGCCCCGTTTGTGGGCGGCGAGCAGTACTTC; CDR3 protein: CATAPFVGGEQYF
D gene: TRBD1; V gene: TRBV10-3; J gene: TRBJ2-6; clone size: NA; CDR3 DNA: TGTGCCATCAGTCCCGGGACAGGGCCTGGGGCCAACGTCCTGACTTTC; CDR3 protein: CAISPGTGPGANVLTF
D gene: NA; V gene: TRBV10-3; J gene: TRBJ1-1; clone size: NA; CDR3 DNA: TGTGCCATCAGTGAGTCGGGAGGTGGCAGAGTGAACACTGAAGCTTTCTTT; CDR3 protein: CAISESGGGRVNTEAFF
D gene: NA; V gene: TRBV6-1; J gene: TRBJ1-5; clone size: NA; CDR3 DNA: TGTGCCAGCAGTGAAGGGGGGGGCATAATCAATCAGGGGCATTTT; CDR3 protein: CASSEGGGIINQGHF
D gene: TRBD2; V gene: TRBV11-2; J gene: TRBJ2-2; clone size: NA; CDR3 DNA: TGTGCCAGCAGCTTTCGACAGGGACTAGCGGGAGGAAACACCGGGGAGCTGTTTTTT; CDR3 protein: CASSFRQGLAGGNTGELFF
D gene: NA; V gene: TRBV11-2; J gene: TRBJ2-7; clone size: NA; CDR3 DNA: TGTGCCAGCAGCTTAGATCTTAGTCCCTACGAGCAGTACTTC; CDR3 protein: CASSLDLSPYEQYF
D gene: NA; V gene: TRBV6-6; J gene: TRBJ2-1; clone size: NA; CDR3 DNA: TGTGCCAGCAGCTACCTGCGGGGATACAATGAGCAGTTCTTC; CDR3 protein: CASSYLRGYNEQFF
D gene: NA; V gene: TRBV29-1; J gene: TRBJ2-1; clone size: NA; CDR3 DNA: TGCAGCGTTGAGTGGGGTTCCTACAATGAGCAGTTCTTC; CDR3 protein: CSVEWGSYNEQFF
D gene: NA; V gene: TRBV9; J gene: TRBJ1-2; clone size: once; CDR3 DNA: TGTGCCAGCAGCGTAGCTCAACTCCCTGACTATGGCTACACCTTC; CDR3 protein: CASSVAQLPDYGYTF
D gene: NA; V gene: TRBV19; J gene: TRBJ1-1; clone size: NA; CDR3 DNA: TGTGCCAGTAGTATAGGTGAACCAAACGGCGAAGCTTTCTTT; CDR3 protein: CASSIGEPNGEAFF
D gene: NA; V gene: TRBV19; J gene: TRBJ2-5; clone size: NA; CDR3 DNA: TGTGCCAGTAGTATCCCAGGCGCCCAAGAGACCCAGTACTTC; CDR3 protein: CASSIPGAQETQYF
D gene: NA; V gene: TRBV4-3; J gene: TRBJ2-5; clone size: NA; CDR3 DNA: TGCGCCAGCAGCCAAGATGCGGACTCGCAAGAGACCCAGTACTTC; CDR3 protein: CASSQDADSQETQYF
D gene: TRBD1; V gene: TRBV7-8; J gene: TRBJ1-1; clone size: few; CDR3 DNA: TGTGCCAGCAGCTCAGATAAAGACAGGGTCGGCACTGAAGCTTTCTTT; CDR3 protein: CASSSDKDRVGTEAFF
D gene: NA; V gene: TRBV2; J gene: TRBJ2-7; clone size: few; CDR3 DNA: TGTGCCAGCAGTGGGGGGAAGTTACCCTACGAGCAGTACTTC; CDR3 protein: CASSGGKLPYEQYF
D gene: NA; V gene: TRBV28; J gene: TRBJ1-5; clone size: few; CDR3 DNA: TGTGCCAGCAGCCCGGGATCCCTTAGCAATCAGCCCCAGCATTTT; CDR3 protein: CASSPGSLSNQPQHF
D gene: TRBD1; V gene: TRBV10-2; J gene: TRBJ1-2; clone size: NA; CDR3 DNA: TGCGCCAGCAGTACCCGGGACAGGGTTTCTAACTATGGCTACACCTTC; CDR3 protein: CASSTRDRVSNYGYTF
D gene: NA; V gene: TRBV5-3; J gene: TRBJ1-2; clone size: NA; CDR3 DNA: TGTGCCAGAAGCTTGGGTGTCCGGGGGAAAGACTATGGCTACACCTTC; CDR3 protein: CARSLGVRGKDYGYTF
D gene: NA; V gene: TRBV19; J gene: TRBJ2-7; clone size: NA; CDR3 DNA: TGTGCCAGTAGCCCCAGCTTCTCCTACGAGCAGTACTTC; CDR3 protein: CASSPSFSYEQYF
D gene: TRBD1; V gene: TRBV6-1; J gene: TRBJ2-7; clone size: NA; CDR3 DNA: TGTGCCAGCAGTGGGGCGGGACAGGGGCCTCACGTTTCCTACGAGCAGTACTTC; CDR3 protein: CASSGAGQGPHVSYEQYF
D gene: TRBD2; V gene: TRBV7-2; J gene: TRBJ2-3; clone size: NA; CDR3 DNA: TGTGCCAGCAGCTTACTAGCGGGGGGCACAGATACGCAGTATTTT; CDR3 protein: CASSLLAGGTDTQYF